This passage covers 14 T cell receptor beta chains from one sample sequenced in a study of cytotoxic CD8 clonotypes in ibrutinib-treated CLL. Libraries were prepared by immunoSEQ multiplex PCR; TCRdb keeps only in-frame clonotypes and omits some of them. The sample yields some 80,000 clones, about four fifths seen once. The sequenced sample was PBMCs, obtained after 12 months of ibrutinib treatment. The source is a human donor with chronic lymphocytic leukemia.

V is TRBV11-2 and J is TRBJ2-1; the D gene is possibly TRBD1 (6 bases). The V gene lost 4 bases and the J gene lost 3 bases, with 10 bases spanning the gap. This CDR3 region has 14 residues. Per the germline V gene, CDR1 is SGHAT and CDR2 is FQNNGV. The CDR3 is CASSSQTGYNEQFF. In DNA form, the CDR3 reads TGTGCCAGCAGCTCACAGACAGGCTACAATGAGCAGTTCTTC.

Judged by abundance, this clone is medium-sized. This chain joins TRBV19 and TRBJ1-4; no clear D gene. There are 14 residues in the CDR3. Germline values: CDR1 LNHDA, CDR2 SQIVND (reference sequence). The V end lost 4 bases, the J end lost 2 bases, and 8 bases lay between the germline ends. In nucleotides, the CDR3 is TGTGCCAGTAGTAGCGGCAGCACTAATGAAAAACTGTTTTTT. Translation: CASSSGSTNEKLFF.

The rearrangement joins TRBV5-1 to TRBJ1-3, with a possible D match to TRBD1 (5 bases). V lost 4 bases, J lost 2 bases, and 19 bases lay in between. The CDR3 covers 17 residues. The germline V gene encodes CDR1 SGHRS and CDR2 YFSETQ. In DNA form, the CDR3 reads TGCGCCAGCAGCCCAGGACACCAAGGAACGGCTGGAAACACCATATATTTT. Amino acid sequence: CASSPGHQGTAGNTIYF.

The rearrangement links TRBV6-4 to TRBJ1-2; the D gene is possibly TRBD1 (5 bases). V was trimmed by 5 bases and J by 6 bases, leaving 16 bases between them. Germline CDR1 and CDR2: MRHNA and SNTAGT. CDR3 length: 14 amino acids. This chain's CDR3 is CASSPQGGSDGYTF. Written as DNA, the CDR3 is TGTGCCAGCAGTCCCCAGGGCGGGTCAGATGGCTACACCTTC.

The rearrangement links TRBV9 to TRBJ2-7; D remains unclear. From germline, CDR1 is SGDLS and CDR2 YYNGEE. V gave up 0 bases and J gave up 0 bases, with 7 bases separating them. The CDR3 loop spans 14 amino acids. The CDR3 loop is CASSVEGSSYEQYF. DNA of the CDR3: TGTGCCAGCAGCGTAGAAGGGTCCTCCTACGAGCAGTACTTC.

This clone appeared a few times. This chain connects TRBV5-1 to TRBJ2-7; 11 bases agree with TRBD2. The V gene end was trimmed by 5 bases and the J gene end by 2 bases; junction bases not matched to a gene: 6. The CDR3 length is 15 residues. Germline CDR1 SGHRS, CDR2 YFSETQ. CDR3 coding DNA: TGCGCCAGCAGGGTAGCGGGAGGGAGCCCCTACGAGCAGTACTTC. It encodes CASRVAGGSPYEQYF.

The chain is built from TRBV28 and TRBJ1-2; D possibly corresponds to TRBD1 (6 bases). This CDR3 region has 17 residues. V gave up 8 bases and J gave up 8 bases, with 30 bases separating them. The germline V gene has CDR1 MDHEN and CDR2 SYDVKM. DNA for the CDR3: TGTGCCAGCCGAGAAGGAACGGGGGCCGCCCTCAGGTGGGGCTACACCTTC. Translated: CASREGTGAALRWGYTF.

The V gene is TRBV7-9, the J gene TRBJ1-6; perhaps TRBD1 as D (5 bases). This CDR3 is 15 amino acids long. Trimming stripped 5 bases from V and 5 bases from J, with 13 bases between. Germline V gene lookup returns CDR1 SEHNR and CDR2 FQNEAQ (reference sequence). The CDR3 sequence is CASSPQGAHNSPLHF. For the CDR3, the DNA is TGTGCCAGCAGCCCTCAGGGAGCTCATAATTCACCCCTCCACTTT.

This chain connects TRBV11-1 to TRBJ2-2; 14 nucleotides line up with TRBD2. Germline V gene data show CDR1 as SGHAT and CDR2 as FQDESV (reference sequence). Trimming removed 8 bases from V and 10 bases from J; junction bases left unmatched: 18. This CDR3 has 18 residues. The CDR3 nucleotides are TGTGCCAGCCACCCGACCGGGACTAGCGGGGGCCGGGGGGCGGAGCTGTTTTTT. Protein product: CASHPTGTSGGRGAELFF.

The chain employs TRBV7-2 and TRBJ1-3; D not certain. Trimming shortened V by 5 bases and J by 1 base, and 9 bases separated the two germline ends. There are 14 residues in the CDR3. Germline V CDR1 and CDR2: SGHTA, FQGNSA. The CDR3 nucleotides are TGTGCCAGCAGCGGGAGTGTGTCTGGAAACACCATATATTTT. Translating gives CASSGSVSGNTIYF. The whole variable domain, remainder taken from reference TRBV7-2 and TRBJ1-3, is GAGVSQSPSNKVTEKGKDVELRCDPISGHTALYWYRQSLGQGLEFLIYFQGNSAPDKSGLPSDRFSAERTGGSVSTLTIQRTQQEDSAVYLCASSGSVSGNTIYFGEGSWLTVV.

The chain uses TRBV11-2 and TRBJ2-1; TRBD2 aligns across 7 bases. Looked up from germline, CDR1 is SGHAT and CDR2 is FQNNGV. J gave up 2 bases and V 5 bases, and 9 bases lay outside the gene matches. This CDR3 is 16 amino acids long. CDR3 protein: CASSHRGVSPYNEQFF. DNA for the CDR3: TGTGCCAGCAGCCACCGGGGGGTATCGCCCTACAATGAGCAGTTCTTC.

This chain connects TRBV7-2 to TRBJ2-7, with D hard to call. Germline loops: CDR1 SGHTA, CDR2 FQGNSA. CDR3 length: 13 amino acids. V lost 3 bases and J lost 0, with 6 bases in between. CDR3 DNA sequence: TGTGCCAGCAGCTTCTTACACTCCTACGAGCAGTACTTC. Its translation: CASSFLHSYEQYF.

This rearrangement joins TRBV10-3 to TRBJ2-7, with unresolved D. Between the trimmed V and J ends, which lost 7 bases and 3 bases, there was a span of 22 bases. Germline values: CDR1 ENHRY, CDR2 SYGVKD. The CDR3 has 16 residues. Here the CDR3 reads CAINQADGPKVYEQYF. The CDR3 nucleotides read TGTGCCATCAACCAAGCCGACGGCCCAAAAGTCTACGAGCAGTACTTC.

The chain joins TRBV7-3 to TRBJ2-7; no clear D. Germline loops: CDR1 SGHTA, CDR2 FQGTGA. The CDR3 covers 14 residues. V was pared by 5 bases and J by 2 bases, with 13 bases between. The CDR3 DNA reads as TGTGCCAGCAGCCTTACCGGGTCTACCTACGAGCAGTACTTC. The encoded protein is CASSLTGSTYEQYF. Supplemented by reference TRBV7-3 and TRBJ2-7, the full variable domain reads GAGVSQTPSNKVTEKGKYVELRCDPISGHTALYWYRQSLGQGPEFLIYFQGTGAADDSGLPNDRFFAVRPEGSVSTLKIQRTERGDSAVYLCASSLTGSTYEQYFGPGTRLTVT.